Following are 5 T cell receptor beta chains from one sample sequenced in a study of blood T cell repertoires in COVID-19. The assay was immunoSEQ multiplex PCR, and TCRdb's table has in-frame clones only and misses some. The data contain around 240,000 clones, 70% to 90% of them singletons. The sample taken for sequencing was peripheral blood. The receptor set was obtained from a middle-aged man with acute or convalescent COVID-19.

The J gene is TRBJ2-7, the V gene TRBV9, with 10 bases fitting TRBD2. The CDR3 totals 16 residues. V dropped 2 bases and J dropped 5; count of bases not matched to a gene: 10. From germline, CDR1 is SGDLS and CDR2 YYNGEE. CDR3 loop: CASSVLGSGGVHEQYF. CDR3 DNA sequence: TGTGCCAGCAGCGTGCTCGGGAGCGGGGGGGTTCACGAGCAGTACTTC. Variable domain in full (rest from reference TRBV9 and TRBJ2-7): DSGVTQTPKHLITATGQRVTLRCSPRSGDLSVYWYQQSLDQGLQFLIQYYNGEERAKGNILERFSAQQFPDLHSELNLSSLELGDSALYFCASSVLGSGGVHEQYFGPGTRLTVT.

The V gene is TRBV12-3 or TRBV12-4, the J gene TRBJ1-6; TRBD1 is a possible D gene (6 bases). Trimming removed 1 base from V and 15 bases from J, with 13 bases in between. This CDR3 is built from 13 residues. CDR3 nucleotides: TGTGCCAGCAGTTTAGGTCGGAACAGGGACCTCCACTTT. It is translated as CASSLGRNRDLHF.

The chain employs TRBV6-5 and TRBJ1-1; unclear D gene. Trimming removed 0 bases from V and 6 bases from J, with 11 bases in between. The CDR3 covers 14 residues. Germline V gene lookup returns CDR1 MNHEY and CDR2 SVGAGI. In nucleotides, the CDR3 is TGTGCCAGCAGTTACTCACCGAGGCAATCTGAAGCTTTCTTT. Its protein is CASSYSPRQSEAFF.

The chain has TRBV5-1 and TRBJ2-7; 12 bases match TRBD1. The CDR3 length is 13 residues. In germline, CDR1 is SGHRS, CDR2 YFSETQ. Unmatched junction bases numbered 6, after V lost 7 bases and J lost 7 bases. CDR3 sequence (DNA): TGCGCCAGCCAGGGACAGGGGGCGCAAGAGCAGTACTTC. Protein sequence: CASQGQGAQEQYF.

The chain couples TRBV6-6 to TRBJ1-3, with unresolved D. Germline V lookup: CDR1 MNHNY, CDR2 SVGAGI (reference sequence). The CDR3 spans 14 residues. Trimming shortened V by 7 bases and J by 4 bases, and 14 bases separated the two germline ends. The CDR3 loop is CASTPVPSGNTIYF. In nucleotides, the CDR3 is TGTGCCAGCACCCCTGTCCCCTCCGGAAACACCATATATTTT.